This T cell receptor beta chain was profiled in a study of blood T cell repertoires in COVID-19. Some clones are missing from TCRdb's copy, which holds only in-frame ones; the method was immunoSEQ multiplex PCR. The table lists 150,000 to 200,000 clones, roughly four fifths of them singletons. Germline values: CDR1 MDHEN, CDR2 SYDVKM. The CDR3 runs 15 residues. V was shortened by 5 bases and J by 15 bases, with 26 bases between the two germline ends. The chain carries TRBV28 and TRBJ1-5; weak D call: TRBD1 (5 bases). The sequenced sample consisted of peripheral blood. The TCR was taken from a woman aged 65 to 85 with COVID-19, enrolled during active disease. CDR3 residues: CASSAVTAGIPPPHF. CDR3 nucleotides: TGTGCCAGCAGTGCGGTAACGGCAGGGATACCGCCGCCGCATTTT.